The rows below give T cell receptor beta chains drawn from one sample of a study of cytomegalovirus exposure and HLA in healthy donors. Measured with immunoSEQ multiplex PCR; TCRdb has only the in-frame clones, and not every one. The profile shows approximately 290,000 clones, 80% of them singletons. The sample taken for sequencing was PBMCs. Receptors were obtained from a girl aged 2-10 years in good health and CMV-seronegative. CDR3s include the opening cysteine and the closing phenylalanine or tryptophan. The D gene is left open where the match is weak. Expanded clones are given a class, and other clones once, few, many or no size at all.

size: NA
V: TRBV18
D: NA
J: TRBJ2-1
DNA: TGTGCCAGCTCACCAGACATTCAGAATGAGCAGTTCTTC
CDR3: CASSPDIQNEQFF

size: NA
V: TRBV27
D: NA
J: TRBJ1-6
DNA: TGTGCCAGCAGTTTACTGCAGGGTGCACCCCTCCACTTT
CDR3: CASSLLQGAPLHF

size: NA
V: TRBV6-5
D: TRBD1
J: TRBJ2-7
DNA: TGTGCCAGCAGTTACGGGACAGAGTACTACGAGCAGTACTTC
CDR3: CASSYGTEYYEQYF

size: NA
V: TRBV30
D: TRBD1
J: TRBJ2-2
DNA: TGTGCCTGGAGTGCGACAGGGGCCGGGGAGCTGTTTTTT
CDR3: CAWSATGAGELFF

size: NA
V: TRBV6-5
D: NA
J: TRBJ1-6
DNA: TGTGCCAGCAGTTACTACTTAAATTCACCCCTCCACTTT
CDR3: CASSYYLNSPLHF

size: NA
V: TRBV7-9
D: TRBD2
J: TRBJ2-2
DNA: TGTGCCAGCAGCTCCTGGAAACCGGGAGGGACCGGGGAGCTGTTTTTT
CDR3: CASSSWKPGGTGELFF

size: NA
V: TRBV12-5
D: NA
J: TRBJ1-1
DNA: TGTGCTAGTGGTTTTGAAGGGGGAATAACTTTCTTT
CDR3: CASGFEGGITFF

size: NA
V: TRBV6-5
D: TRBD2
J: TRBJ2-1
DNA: TGTGCCAGCAGTAGGAGCGGGGGTCCCTACAATGAGCAGTTCTTC
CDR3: CASSRSGGPYNEQFF

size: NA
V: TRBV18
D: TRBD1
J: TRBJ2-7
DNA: TGTGCCAGCTCACTCAACTCGGGACAGGTTGCCCACGAGCAGTACTTC
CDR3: CASSLNSGQVAHEQYF

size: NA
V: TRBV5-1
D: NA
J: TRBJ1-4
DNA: TGCGCCAGCAAGAATGGCAGGACTAATGAAAAACTGTTTTTT
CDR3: CASKNGRTNEKLFF

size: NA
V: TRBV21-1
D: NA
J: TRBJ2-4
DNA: TGTGCCAGCAGCAAACTAGCGGGAGCCAAAAACATTCAGTACTTC
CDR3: CASSKLAGAKNIQYF

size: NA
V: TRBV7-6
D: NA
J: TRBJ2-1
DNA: TGTGCCAGCAGCTCGGAGGGGTCCTCCTACAATGAGCAGTTCTTC
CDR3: CASSSEGSSYNEQFF

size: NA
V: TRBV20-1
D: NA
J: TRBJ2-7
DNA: TGCAGTGCTGGTAGTTCCTACGAGCAGTACTTC
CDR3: CSAGSSYEQYF

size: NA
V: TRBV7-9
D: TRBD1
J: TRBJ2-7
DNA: TGTGCCAGCAGCTTCTCAGGGGGCGAGCAGTACTTC
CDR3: CASSFSGGEQYF

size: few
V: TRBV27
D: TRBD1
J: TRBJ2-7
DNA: TGTGCCAGCAGTGCACTGACAGGGGCCGAGCAGTACTTC
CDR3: CASSALTGAEQYF

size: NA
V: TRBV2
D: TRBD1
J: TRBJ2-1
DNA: TGTGCCAGCAGGGAAGGACAGGGTTTGGATGAGCAGTTCTTC
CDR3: CASREGQGLDEQFF

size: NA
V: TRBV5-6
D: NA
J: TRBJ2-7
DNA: TGTGCCAGCAGCTTCGGGGTTCCCTACGAGCAGTACTTC
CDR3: CASSFGVPYEQYF

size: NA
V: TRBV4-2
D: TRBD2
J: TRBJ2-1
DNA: TGTGCCAGCAGCCAAGAAAGTCCAGTAGCGGGAGGTGTCGGGGCCAATGAGCAGTTCTTC
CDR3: CASSQESPVAGGVGANEQFF

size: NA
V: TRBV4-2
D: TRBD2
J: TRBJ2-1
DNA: TGTGCCAGCAGCTCCACTAGCGGGGGGGTTGGGGAGCAGTTCTTC
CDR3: CASSSTSGGVGEQFF

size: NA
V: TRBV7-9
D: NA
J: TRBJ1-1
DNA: TGTGCCAGCAGCCCCCTTGGGGGCGACACTGAAGCTTTCTTT
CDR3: CASSPLGGDTEAFF

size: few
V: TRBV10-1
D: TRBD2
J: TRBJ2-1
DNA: TGCGCCAGCAGTGACGGGACTAGAATCGATGAGCAGTTCTTC
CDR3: CASSDGTRIDEQFF

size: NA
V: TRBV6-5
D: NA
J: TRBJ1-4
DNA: TGTGCCAGCAGTTACTCGTGGGCATCTAATGAAAAACTGTTTTTT
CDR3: CASSYSWASNEKLFF

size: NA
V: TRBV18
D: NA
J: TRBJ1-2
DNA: TGTGCCAGCTCACCACCCGGGTTCGGCTACACCTTC
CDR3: CASSPPGFGYTF

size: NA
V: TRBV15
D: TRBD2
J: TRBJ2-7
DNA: TGTGCCACCAGCAGGCGTAGCGGGAGTAGATGGTACGAGCAGTACTTC
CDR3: CATSRRSGSRWYEQYF

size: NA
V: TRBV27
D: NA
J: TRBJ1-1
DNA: TGTGCCAGCAGTTTAGCGGAGGTAGGCACTGAAGCTTTCTTT
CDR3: CASSLAEVGTEAFF

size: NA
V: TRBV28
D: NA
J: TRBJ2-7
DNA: TGTGCCAGCAGTTTTCTGGGCCCAGCCTCCTACGAGCAGTACTTC
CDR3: CASSFLGPASYEQYF

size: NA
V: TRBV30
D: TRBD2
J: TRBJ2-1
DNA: TGTGCCTGGAGTACAGGACTAGCGGGAGCCAATGAGCAGTTCTTC
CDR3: CAWSTGLAGANEQFF

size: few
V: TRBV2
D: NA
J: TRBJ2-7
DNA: TGTGCCAGCCGAGCCCCACCCCTTCGCGGTGCTACCTACGAGCAGTACTTC
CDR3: CASRAPPLRGATYEQYF

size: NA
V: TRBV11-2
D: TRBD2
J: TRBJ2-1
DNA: TGTGCCAGCAGCTTATGGGGACTAGCGGGGGGTAACTCCTACAATGAGCAGTTCTTC
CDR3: CASSLWGLAGGNSYNEQFF

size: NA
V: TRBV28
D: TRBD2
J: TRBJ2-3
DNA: TGTGCCAGCAGTTTCACTAGCGGGAGAGATACGCAGTATTTT
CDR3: CASSFTSGRDTQYF

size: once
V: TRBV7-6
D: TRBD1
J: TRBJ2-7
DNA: TGTGCCAGCACCCGCGGGACAGGGGGCGCGGGCGAGCAGTACTTC
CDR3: CASTRGTGGAGEQYF

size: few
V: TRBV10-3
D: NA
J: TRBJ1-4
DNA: TGTGCCATCAGAAAGACAGTTCTCGGCGGGGATGAAAAACTGTTTTTT
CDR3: CAIRKTVLGGDEKLFF

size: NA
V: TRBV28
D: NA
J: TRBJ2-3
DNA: TGTGCCAGCAGTTCGGGACAAATCACAGATACGCAGTATTTT
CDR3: CASSSGQITDTQYF

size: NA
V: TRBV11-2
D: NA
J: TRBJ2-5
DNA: TGTGCCAGCAGCTTAGGGGGAGGCCAAGAGACCCAGTACTTC
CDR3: CASSLGGGQETQYF

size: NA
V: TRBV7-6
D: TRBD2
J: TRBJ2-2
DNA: TGTGCCAGCAGCTTTCCTAGCGGGGAGAACACCGGGGAGCTGTTTTTT
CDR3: CASSFPSGENTGELFF

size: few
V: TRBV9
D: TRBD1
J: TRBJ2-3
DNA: TGTGCCAGCAGCCCGGAGACAGGGAGCACAGATACGCAGTATTTT
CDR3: CASSPETGSTDTQYF